These 19 T cell receptor beta chains came from one sample sequenced in a study of blood T cell repertoires in COVID-19. Some clones are missing from TCRdb's copy, which holds only in-frame ones; the method was immunoSEQ multiplex PCR. The table records 40,000 or so clones, around 86% of them present only once. Source material: peripheral blood. These receptors all come from a man aged 35 to 55 with active COVID-19.

J is TRBJ2-7 and V is TRBV7-6, with D tentatively TRBD2 (6 bases). The CDR3 is 13 amino acids. Trimming shortened V by 6 bases and J by 5 bases, and 14 bases separated the two germline ends. The germline V gene has CDR1 SGHVS and CDR2 FNYEAQ. Here the CDR3 reads CASSSTPGDEQYF. The CDR3 DNA sequence: TGTGCCAGCAGTTCGACTCCGGGGGACGAGCAGTACTTC.

J is TRBJ2-7 and V is TRBV27, with 8 bases fitting TRBD1. The CDR3 consists of 12 residues. With V trimmed by 6 bases and J by 6 bases, 4 bases remained unmatched. In germline, CDR1 is MNHEY, CDR2 SMNVEV (reference sequence). CDR3 amino acids: CASSLTGGEQYF. The CDR3 DNA is TGTGCCAGCAGCCTTACAGGGGGCGAGCAGTACTTC.

This chain joins TRBV6-4 and TRBJ1-1, with 8 positions matching TRBD1. The germline V gene encodes CDR1 MRHNA and CDR2 SNTAGT. The CDR3 runs to 13 residues. Trimming cost V 6 bases and J 10 bases; bases outside gene matches: 10. The CDR3 loop reads CASSQGQGTGAFF. CDR3 in DNA: TGTGCCAGCAGCCAAGGACAGGGTACAGGAGCTTTCTTT.

This clone came up once. The gene calls are TRBV11-2 and TRBJ2-5; the D is unclear. Germline V gene data show CDR1 as SGHAT and CDR2 as FQNNGV. The CDR3 sequence is 16 residues long. V lost 3 bases to trimming and J lost 1 base, with 15 bases between them. Here the CDR3 reads CASSFRLSIGQETQYF. CDR3 DNA sequence: TGTGCCAGCAGCTTTCGACTTAGCATAGGCCAAGAGACCCAGTACTTC.

The chain combines TRBV19 with TRBJ1-5, with D hard to call. The CDR3 is made up of 14 amino acids. The germline V and J ends were trimmed by 3 bases and 15 bases, with 21 bases remaining between them. The germline gives CDR1 LNHDA, CDR2 SQIVND (reference sequence). CDR3 residues: CASSILPGPPSRHF. The CDR3, as DNA: TGTGCCAGTAGTATCCTTCCGGGTCCTCCCTCACGGCATTTT.

The genes are TRBV7-2 and TRBJ1-2; TRBD1 matches at 8 bases. CDR3 length: 13 amino acids. The V and J ends lost 5 bases and 7 bases, in that order; junction bases with no gene match: 6. Germline CDR1 reads SGHTA; CDR2 reads FQGNSA. Here the CDR3 DNA reads TGTGCCAGCAGCCCTGACAGGGGAGGTGGCTACACCTTC. Translating gives CASSPDRGGGYTF.

The chain carries TRBV5-1 and TRBJ2-3, with D perhaps TRBD1 (6 bases). CDR3 size: 13 residues. The V end lost 7 bases, the J end lost 3 bases, and 12 bases lay between the germline ends. CDR1 and CDR2 (germline): SGHRS, YFSETQ. The CDR3, as DNA: TGCGCCAGCGGCCCAGGGGAAACAGATACGCAGTATTTT. Encoded protein: CASGPGETDTQYF.

The gene calls are TRBV2 and TRBJ2-1; the D is unclear. V was shortened by 8 bases and J by 3 bases, with 14 bases between the two germline ends. Germline assignment: CDR1 SNHLY and CDR2 FYNNEI. CDR3 size: 14 residues. CDR3 region: CASAGLTRYNEQFF. CDR3 DNA sequence: TGTGCCAGCGCAGGCCTAACTCGCTACAATGAGCAGTTCTTC.

The V gene is TRBV29-1, the J gene TRBJ1-4; TRBD1 aligns across 8 bases. CDR1 is SQVTM and CDR2 is ANQGSEA in the germline V gene. Germline trimming cut 6 bases from V and 7 bases from J; bases unmatched to any gene: 10. This CDR3 contains 14 residues. CDR3 nucleotides: TGCAGCGTCCAAGACAGGGGAAAAGGTGAAAAACTGTTTTTT. Its protein is CSVQDRGKGEKLFF.

The chain uses TRBV27 and TRBJ2-1; no definite D call. CDR1 and CDR2 (germline): MNHEY, SMNVEV (reference sequence). There are 17 residues in the CDR3. Trimming shortened V by 5 bases and J by 2 bases, and 19 bases separated the two germline ends. CDR3 nucleotides: TGTGCCAGCAGTCCCAAGTCTAGACCCCTTCCCTACAATGAGCAGTTCTTC. This translates into CASSPKSRPLPYNEQFF.

The chain couples TRBV3-1 (or the pseudogene TRBV3-2) to TRBJ1-1; 9 bases agree with TRBD1. Germline assignment: CDR1 LGHDT and CDR2 YNNKEL (reference sequence). The ends lost 4 bases at V and 7 bases at J; junction bases unmatched: 7. CDR3 length: 14 amino acids. The CDR3 loop reads CASSRGTGNYEAFF. CDR3 bases: TGTGCCAGCAGCCGAGGGACAGGGAACTATGAAGCTTTCTTT.

The chain joins TRBV7-9 to TRBJ1-2; 12 nucleotides align to TRBD1. The CDR3 consists of 16 residues. With V trimmed by 0 bases and J by 7 bases, 6 bases remained unmatched. The germline CDR1 and CDR2 sequences are SEHNR and FQNEAQ (reference sequence). The CDR3 sequence: CASSLALGTGGIGYTF. CDR3 DNA: TGTGCCAGCAGCTTAGCGCTCGGGACAGGGGGCATTGGCTACACCTTC.

This clone has a handful of counts. V and J are TRBV19 and TRBJ1-5; 7 positions agree with TRBD1. The CDR3 covers 14 residues. Looked up from germline, CDR1 is LNHDA and CDR2 is SQIVND (reference sequence). The V gene end was trimmed by 3 bases and the J gene end by 3 bases; junction bases not matched to a gene: 2. The CDR3 DNA is TGTGCCAGTAGTATTGACAGGGACAATCAGCCCCAGCATTTT. Protein product: CASSIDRDNQPQHF.

J is TRBJ1-1 and V is TRBV19; D remains ambiguous. Germline V gene data show CDR1 as LNHDA and CDR2 as SQIVND (reference sequence). V was shortened by 6 bases and J by 5 bases, with 10 bases between the two germline ends. The CDR3 sequence is 12 residues long. The CDR3 nucleotides are TGTGCCAGTAGCCGAGGTAGGACTGAAGCTTTCTTT. It encodes CASSRGRTEAFF.

This chain links TRBV4-2 with TRBJ1-1; 7 bases fit TRBD1. CDR1 and CDR2 from the germline V gene are LGHNA and YNFKEQ. J lost 3 bases, V lost 2 bases, and 9 bases had no gene match. This CDR3 has 16 amino acids. The CDR3 region has the DNA TGTGCCAGCAGCCAAATAACAGGGGCGATGCACACTGAAGCTTTCTTT. This translates into CASSQITGAMHTEAFF.

The chain uses TRBV7-6 and TRBJ2-1; 9 bases match TRBD2. This CDR3 region has 16 residues. V shed 3 bases and J 4 bases; nucleotides not matched to a gene: 7. CDR1 and CDR2 from the germline V gene are SGHVS and FNYEAQ. The CDR3 DNA follows: TGTGCCAGCAGCTTGTCCGTAGCGGGAGATTACAATGAGCAGTTCTTC. As protein: CASSLSVAGDYNEQFF.

The rearrangement joins TRBV27 to TRBJ1-4; 8 bases agree with TRBD1. Germline loops: CDR1 MNHEY, CDR2 SMNVEV (reference sequence). V lost 5 bases and J lost 7; bases outside the gene matches: 9. There are 15 residues in the CDR3. The CDR3 DNA follows: TGTGCCAGCAGTACCAGGACAGGGCGGCGTGAAAAACTGTTTTTT. Its protein product is CASSTRTGRREKLFF.

This chain connects TRBV9 to TRBJ2-7; 9 bases match TRBD1. This CDR3 region has 15 residues. The trim removed 0 bases at V and 7 bases at J, leaving 8 bases unmatched. CDR1 and CDR2 (germline): SGDLS, YYNGEE. CDR3: CASSVDDGTGREQYF. For the CDR3, the DNA is TGTGCCAGCAGCGTAGATGACGGGACAGGGCGGGAGCAGTACTTC.

Only a few counts were recorded for this clone. The chain is built from TRBV10-3 and TRBJ2-3, with TRBD2 matching 7 bases. The CDR3 sequence is 16 residues long. The V segment lost 2 bases and the J segment 0 bases; nucleotides outside the gene matches: 5. The germline V gene encodes CDR1 ENHRY and CDR2 SYGVKD. The CDR3 DNA reads as TGTGCCATCAGTGAGGTGGCGGGAGAGAGCACAGATACGCAGTATTTT. As protein: CAISEVAGESTDTQYF.